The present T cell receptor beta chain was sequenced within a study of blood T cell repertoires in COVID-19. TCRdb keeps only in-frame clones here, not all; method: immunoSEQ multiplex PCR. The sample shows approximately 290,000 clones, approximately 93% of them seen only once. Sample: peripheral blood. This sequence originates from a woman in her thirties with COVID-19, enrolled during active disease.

The DNA of the CDR3 is TGTGCCAGCAGTTACGGAAGAGACCGCGACAGGGGGAAGTACGAGCAGTACTTC. Amino acid sequence: CASSYGRDRDRGKYEQYF. The V and J genes are TRBV6-2 or TRBV6-3 and TRBJ2-7; TRBD1 aligns across 9 bases. Germline CDR1 and CDR2: MNHEY and SVGEGT. The CDR3 sequence is 18 residues long. J lost 4 bases, V lost 2 bases, and 15 bases had no gene match.